This T cell receptor beta chain came from a study of Japanese encephalitis immunity and Zika vaccine responses. Study summary: Three 5.0 ug doses of alum-adjuvanted ZPIV were given at weeks 0, 4, 28. Stimulation used ZIKV structural-protein peptides split into flavivirus-conserved and non-conserved pools, or pre-vaccination-matched JEV or YFV peptides.

For 6 days, PBMCs labeled with CFSE were cultured with peptide pools at approximately 0.95 ug/mL each. Live CD56-CD19-CD16-CD3+CD4+ cells with low CFSE were sorted unfixed as proliferating CD4 T cells. MiXCR was run by TCRdb on the 5' RACE reads, yielding one entry per CDR3 protein. The table has 350 to 450 distinct CDR3 sequences, 3.6% seen once. This clonotype rates as medium-sized. With 4 bases clipped from V and 6 bases from J, the junction kept 11 bases outside the gene matches. CDR3 length: 15 amino acids. The germline V gene encodes CDR1 LGHNA and CDR2 YSLEER. The chain employs TRBV4-3 and TRBJ1-1; 7 nucleotides match TRBD1. The receptor was derived from an adult man who received an inactivated Zika virus vaccine. Sequenced material: antigen-activated CD4+ T cells from blood, cultured, taken during a Zika inactivated vaccine study. The CDR3 bases are TGCGCCAGCAGCCTATTAGGGACAGCCGGGGCTGAAGCTTTCTTT. Translating it yields CASSLLGTAGAEAFF.